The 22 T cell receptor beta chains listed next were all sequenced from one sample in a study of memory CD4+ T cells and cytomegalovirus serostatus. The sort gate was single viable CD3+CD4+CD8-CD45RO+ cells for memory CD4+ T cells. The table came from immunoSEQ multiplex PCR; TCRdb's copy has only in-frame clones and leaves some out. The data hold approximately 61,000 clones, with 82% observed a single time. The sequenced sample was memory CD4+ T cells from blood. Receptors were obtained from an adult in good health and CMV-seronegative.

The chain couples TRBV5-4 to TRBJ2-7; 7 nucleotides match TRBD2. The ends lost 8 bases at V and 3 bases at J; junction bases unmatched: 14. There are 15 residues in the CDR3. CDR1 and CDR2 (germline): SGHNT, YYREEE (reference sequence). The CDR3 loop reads CASTPGGGRNYEQYF. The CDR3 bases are TGTGCCAGTACCCCGGGAGGTGGGCGGAACTACGAGCAGTACTTC.

The CDR3 sequence: CASSQGTLGPGELFF. The CDR3 coding sequence is TGTGCCAGCAGCCAAGGGACGTTGGGCCCCGGGGAGCTGTTTTTT. This rearrangement joins TRBV14 to TRBJ2-2; D not resolved. Per germline, CDR1 SGHDN and CDR2 FVKESK. This CDR3 region has 15 residues. V lost 1 base to trimming and J lost 6 bases, with 12 bases between them.

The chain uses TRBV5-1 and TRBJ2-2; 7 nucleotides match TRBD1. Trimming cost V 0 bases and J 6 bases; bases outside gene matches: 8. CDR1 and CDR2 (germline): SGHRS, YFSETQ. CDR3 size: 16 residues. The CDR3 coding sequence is TGCGCCAGCAGCTTGGCCGGGACAGCCGGAGCCGGGGAGCTGTTTTTT. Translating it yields CASSLAGTAGAGELFF.

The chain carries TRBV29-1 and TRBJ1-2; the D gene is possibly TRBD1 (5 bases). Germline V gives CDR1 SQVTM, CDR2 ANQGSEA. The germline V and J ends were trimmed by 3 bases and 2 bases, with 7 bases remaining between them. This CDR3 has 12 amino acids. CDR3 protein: CSVDWGNYGYTF. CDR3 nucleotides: TGCAGCGTTGATTGGGGGAACTATGGCTACACCTTC. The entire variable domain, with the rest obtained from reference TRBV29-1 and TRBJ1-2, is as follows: SAVISQKPSRDICQRGTSLTIQCQVDSQVTMMFWYRQQPGQSLTLIATANQGSEATYESGFVIDKFPISRPNLTFSTLTVSNMSPEDSSIYLCSVDWGNYGYTFGSGTRLTVV.

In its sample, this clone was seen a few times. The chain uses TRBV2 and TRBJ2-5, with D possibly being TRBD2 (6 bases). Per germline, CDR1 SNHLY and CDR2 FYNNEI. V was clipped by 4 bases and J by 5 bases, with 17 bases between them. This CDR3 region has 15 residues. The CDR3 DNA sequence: TGTGCCAGCAGTGGCCACGGCACTGGAGGGGAGACCCAGTACTTC. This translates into CASSGHGTGGETQYF.

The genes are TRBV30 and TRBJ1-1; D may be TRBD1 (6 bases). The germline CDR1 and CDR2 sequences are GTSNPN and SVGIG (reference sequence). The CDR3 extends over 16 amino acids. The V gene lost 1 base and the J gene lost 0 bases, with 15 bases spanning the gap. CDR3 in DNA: TGTGCCTGGAGTGGGGGGGCAGGGACCTTGAACACTGAAGCTTTCTTT. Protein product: CAWSGGAGTLNTEAFF.

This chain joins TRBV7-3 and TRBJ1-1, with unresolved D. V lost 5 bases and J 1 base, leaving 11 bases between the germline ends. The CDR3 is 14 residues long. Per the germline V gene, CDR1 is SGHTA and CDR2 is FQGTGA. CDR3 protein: CASSAGPSNTEAFF. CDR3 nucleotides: TGTGCCAGCAGCGCCGGGCCCTCGAACACTGAAGCTTTCTTT.

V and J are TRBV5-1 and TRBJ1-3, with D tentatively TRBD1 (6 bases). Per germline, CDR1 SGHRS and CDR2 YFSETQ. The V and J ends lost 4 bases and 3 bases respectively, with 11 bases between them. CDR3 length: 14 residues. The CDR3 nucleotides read TGCGCCAGCAGCAGGGCAGGGGATGGAAACACCATATATTTT. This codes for CASSRAGDGNTIYF.

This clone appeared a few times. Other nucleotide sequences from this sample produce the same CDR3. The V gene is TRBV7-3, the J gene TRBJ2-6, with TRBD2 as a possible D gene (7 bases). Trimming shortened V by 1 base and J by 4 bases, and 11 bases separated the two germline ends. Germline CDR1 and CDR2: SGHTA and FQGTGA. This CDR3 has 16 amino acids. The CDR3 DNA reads TGTGCCAGCAGCTTAAGTGCGGGGGCCGGGGCCAACGTCCTGACTTTC. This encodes CASSLSAGAGANVLTF. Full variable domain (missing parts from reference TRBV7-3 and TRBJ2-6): GAGVSQTPSNKVTEKGKYVELRCDPISGHTALYWYRQSLGQGPEFLIYFQGTGAADDSGLPNDRFFAVRPEGSVSTLKIQRTERGDSAVYLCASSLSAGAGANVLTFGAGSRLTVL.

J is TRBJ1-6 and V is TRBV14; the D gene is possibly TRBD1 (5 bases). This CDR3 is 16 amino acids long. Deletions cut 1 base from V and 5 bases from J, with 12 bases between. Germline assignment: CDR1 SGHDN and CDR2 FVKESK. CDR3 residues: CASSQGTGRNNSPLHF. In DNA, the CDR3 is TGTGCCAGCAGCCAAGGGACGGGACGAAATAATTCACCCCTCCACTTT.

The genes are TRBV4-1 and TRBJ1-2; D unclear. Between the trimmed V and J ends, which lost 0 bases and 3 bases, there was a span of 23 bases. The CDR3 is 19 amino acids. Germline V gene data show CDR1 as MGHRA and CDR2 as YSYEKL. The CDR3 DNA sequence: TGCGCCAGCAGCCAAGATCTCATCGCTTGGCGGGGATCGGACTATGGCTACACCTTC. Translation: CASSQDLIAWRGSDYGYTF.

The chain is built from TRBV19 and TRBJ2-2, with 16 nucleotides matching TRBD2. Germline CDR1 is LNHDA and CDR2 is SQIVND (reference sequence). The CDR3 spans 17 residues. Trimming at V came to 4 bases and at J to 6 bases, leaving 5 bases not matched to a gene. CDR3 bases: TGTGCCAGTAGTACGGGACTAGCGGGAGGGCCGTCCGGGGAGCTGTTTTTT. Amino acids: CASSTGLAGGPSGELFF. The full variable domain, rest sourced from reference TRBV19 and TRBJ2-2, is DGGITQSPKYLFRKEGQNVTLSCEQNLNHDAMYWYRQDPGQGLRLIYYSQIVNDFQKGDIAEGYSVSREKKESFPLTVTSAQKNPTAFYLCASSTGLAGGPSGELFFGEGSRLTVL.

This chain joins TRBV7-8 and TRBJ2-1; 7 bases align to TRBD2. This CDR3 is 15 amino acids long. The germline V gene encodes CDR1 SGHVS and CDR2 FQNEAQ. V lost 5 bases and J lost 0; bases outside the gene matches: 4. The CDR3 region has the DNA TGTGCCAGCAGCCCCCCTAGCGGCTCCTACAATGAGCAGTTCTTC. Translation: CASSPPSGSYNEQFF.

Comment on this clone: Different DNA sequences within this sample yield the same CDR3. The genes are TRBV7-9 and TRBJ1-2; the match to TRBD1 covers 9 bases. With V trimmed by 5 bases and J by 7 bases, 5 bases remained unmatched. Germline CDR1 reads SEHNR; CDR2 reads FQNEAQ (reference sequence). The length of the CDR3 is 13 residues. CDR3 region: CASSLGQGGGYTF. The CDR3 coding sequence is TGTGCCAGCAGCCTGGGACAGGGAGGTGGCTACACCTTC.

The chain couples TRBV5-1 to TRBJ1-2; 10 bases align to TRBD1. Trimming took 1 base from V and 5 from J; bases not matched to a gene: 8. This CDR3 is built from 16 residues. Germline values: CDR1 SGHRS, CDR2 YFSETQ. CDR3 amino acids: CASSLRPGTGVYGYTF. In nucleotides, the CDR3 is TGCGCCAGCAGCTTGCGCCCCGGGACAGGGGTGTATGGCTACACCTTC.

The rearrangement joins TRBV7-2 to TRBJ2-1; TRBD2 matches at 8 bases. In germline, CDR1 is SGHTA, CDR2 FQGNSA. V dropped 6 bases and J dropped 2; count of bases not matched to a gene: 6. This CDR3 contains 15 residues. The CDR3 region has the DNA TGTGCCAGCAGGCTAAAGGGACTAGCCTACAATGAGCAGTTCTTC. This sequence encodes CASRLKGLAYNEQFF.

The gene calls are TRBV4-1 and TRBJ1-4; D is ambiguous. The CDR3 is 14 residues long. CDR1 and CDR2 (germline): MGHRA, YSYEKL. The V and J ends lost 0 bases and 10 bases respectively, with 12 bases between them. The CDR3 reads CASSQEGGWVKLFF. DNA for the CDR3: TGCGCCAGCAGCCAAGAAGGCGGTTGGGTAAAACTGTTTTTT.

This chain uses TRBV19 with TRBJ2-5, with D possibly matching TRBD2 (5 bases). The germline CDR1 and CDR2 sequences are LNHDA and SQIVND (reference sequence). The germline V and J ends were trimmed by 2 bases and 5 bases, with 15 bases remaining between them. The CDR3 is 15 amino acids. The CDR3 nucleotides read TGTGCCAGTAGTATACATCGGCCCCCGGGGGAGACCCAGTACTTC. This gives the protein CASSIHRPPGETQYF.

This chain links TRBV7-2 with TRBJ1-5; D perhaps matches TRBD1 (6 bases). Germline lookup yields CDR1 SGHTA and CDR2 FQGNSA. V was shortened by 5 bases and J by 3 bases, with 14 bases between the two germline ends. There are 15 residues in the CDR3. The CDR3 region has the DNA TGTGCCAGCAGCCCGACAGGTAACAACAATCAGCCCCAGCATTTT. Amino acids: CASSPTGNNNQPQHF.

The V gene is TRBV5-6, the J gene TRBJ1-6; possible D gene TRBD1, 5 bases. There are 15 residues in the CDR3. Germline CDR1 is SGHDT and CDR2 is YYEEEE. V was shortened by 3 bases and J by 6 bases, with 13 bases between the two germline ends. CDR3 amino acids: CASSSSQGFNSPLHF. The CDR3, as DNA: TGTGCCAGCAGCTCCTCGCAGGGCTTTAATTCACCCCTCCACTTT.

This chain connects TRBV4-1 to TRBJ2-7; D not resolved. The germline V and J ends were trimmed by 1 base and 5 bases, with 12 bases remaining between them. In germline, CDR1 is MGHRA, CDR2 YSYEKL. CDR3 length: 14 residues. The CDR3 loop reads CASSQAGQVNEQYF. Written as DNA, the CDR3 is TGCGCCAGCAGCCAAGCCGGGCAAGTAAACGAGCAGTACTTC.

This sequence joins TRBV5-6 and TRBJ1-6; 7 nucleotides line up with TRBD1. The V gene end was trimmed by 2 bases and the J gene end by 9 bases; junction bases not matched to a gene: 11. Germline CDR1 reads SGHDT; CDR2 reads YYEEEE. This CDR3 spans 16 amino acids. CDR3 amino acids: CASSFLGAPGGSPLHF. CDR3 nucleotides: TGTGCCAGCAGCTTTTTAGGCGCCCCAGGGGGTTCACCCCTCCACTTT. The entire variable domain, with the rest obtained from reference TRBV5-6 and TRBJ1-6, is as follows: DAGVTQSPTHLIKTRGQQVTLRCSPKSGHDTVSWYQQALGQGPQFIFQYYEEEERQRGNFPDRFSGHQFPNYSSELNVNALLLGDSALYLCASSFLGAPGGSPLHFGNGTRLTVT.